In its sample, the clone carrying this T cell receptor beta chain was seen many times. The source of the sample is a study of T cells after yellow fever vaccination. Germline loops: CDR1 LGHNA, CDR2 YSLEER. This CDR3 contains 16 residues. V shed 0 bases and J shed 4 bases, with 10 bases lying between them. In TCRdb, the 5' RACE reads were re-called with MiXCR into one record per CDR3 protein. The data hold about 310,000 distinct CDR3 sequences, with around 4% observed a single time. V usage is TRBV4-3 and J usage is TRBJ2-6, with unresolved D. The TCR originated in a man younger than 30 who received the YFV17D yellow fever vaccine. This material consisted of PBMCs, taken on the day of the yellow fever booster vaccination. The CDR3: CASSQEGHAGANVLTF. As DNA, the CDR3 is TGCGCCAGCAGCCAAGAGGGTCATGCGGGGGCCAACGTCCTGACTTTC.